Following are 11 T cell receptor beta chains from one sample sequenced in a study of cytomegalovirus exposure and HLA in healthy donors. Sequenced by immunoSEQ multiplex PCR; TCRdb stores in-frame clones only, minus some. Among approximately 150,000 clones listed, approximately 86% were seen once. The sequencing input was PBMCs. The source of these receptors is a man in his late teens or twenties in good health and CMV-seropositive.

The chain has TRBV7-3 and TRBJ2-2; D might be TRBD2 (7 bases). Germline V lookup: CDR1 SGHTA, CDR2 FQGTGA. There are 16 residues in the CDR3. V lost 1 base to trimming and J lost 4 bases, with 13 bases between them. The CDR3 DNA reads TGTGCCAGCAGCTTAAGCGGGGGCGCCGGCACCGGGGAGCTGTTTTTT. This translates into CASSLSGGAGTGELFF.

CDR3 protein: CASSDSSRARGNTIYF. The CDR3 nucleotides are TGTGCCAGCAGTGATTCCTCGAGGGCGAGGGGAAACACCATATATTTT. The chain links TRBV2 to TRBJ1-3; D is undetermined. The CDR3 runs to 16 residues. The V gene lost 3 bases and the J gene lost 4 bases, with 16 bases spanning the gap. Germline loops: CDR1 SNHLY, CDR2 FYNNEI. Variable domain in full (rest from reference TRBV2 and TRBJ1-3): EPEVTQTPSHQVTQMGQEVILRCVPISNHLYFYWYRQILGQKVEFLVSFYNNEISEKSEIFDDQFSVERPDGSNFTLKIRSTKLEDSAMYFCASSDSSRARGNTIYFGEGSWLTVV.

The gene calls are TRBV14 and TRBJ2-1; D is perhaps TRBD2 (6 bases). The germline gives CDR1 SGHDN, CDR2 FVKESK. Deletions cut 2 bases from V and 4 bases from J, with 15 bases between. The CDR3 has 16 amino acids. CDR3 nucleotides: TGTGCCAGCAGCCAACTCACCGGGACTCGGTACAATGAGCAGTTCTTC. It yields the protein CASSQLTGTRYNEQFF.

The CDR3 sequence: CASSRNRVDTEAFF. As DNA, the CDR3 is TGTGCCAGCTCACGAAACAGGGTTGACACTGAAGCTTTCTTT. This sequence joins TRBV18 and TRBJ1-1, with TRBD1 as a possible D gene (6 bases). With 4 bases removed from V and 3 bases from J, the gap between germline ends came to 12 bases. The CDR3 totals 14 residues. CDR1 and CDR2 (germline): KGHSH, LQKENI.

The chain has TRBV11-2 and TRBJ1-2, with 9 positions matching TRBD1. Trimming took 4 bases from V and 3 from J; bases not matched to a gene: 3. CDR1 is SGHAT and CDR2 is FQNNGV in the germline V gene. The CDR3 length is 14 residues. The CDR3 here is CASSSRQGDYGYTF. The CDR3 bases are TGTGCCAGCAGCTCCCGACAGGGGGACTATGGCTACACCTTC.

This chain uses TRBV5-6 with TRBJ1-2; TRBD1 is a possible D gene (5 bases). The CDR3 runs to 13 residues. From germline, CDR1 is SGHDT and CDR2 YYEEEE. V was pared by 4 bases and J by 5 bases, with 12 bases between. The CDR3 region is CASSPPGIYGYTF. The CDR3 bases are TGTGCCAGCAGCCCCCCAGGGATTTATGGCTACACCTTC. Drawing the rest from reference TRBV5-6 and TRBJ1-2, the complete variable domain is DAGVTQSPTHLIKTRGQQVTLRCSPKSGHDTVSWYQQALGQGPQFIFQYYEEEERQRGNFPDRFSGHQFPNYSSELNVNALLLGDSALYLCASSPPGIYGYTFGSGTRLTVV.

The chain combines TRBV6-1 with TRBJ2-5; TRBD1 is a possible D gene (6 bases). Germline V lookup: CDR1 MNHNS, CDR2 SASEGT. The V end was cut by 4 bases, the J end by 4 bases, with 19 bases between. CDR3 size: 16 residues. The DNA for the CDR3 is TGTGCCAGCAGTGCCCGTCCCTGGGGGCGCGGAGAGACCCAGTACTTC. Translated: CASSARPWGRGETQYF.

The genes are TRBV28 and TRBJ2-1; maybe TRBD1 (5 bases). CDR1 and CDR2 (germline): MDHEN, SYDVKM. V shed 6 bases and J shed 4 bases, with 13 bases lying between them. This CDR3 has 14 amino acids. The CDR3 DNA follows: TGTGCCAGCAGCCTACCCGACAGATACAATGAGCAGTTCTTC. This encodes CASSLPDRYNEQFF.

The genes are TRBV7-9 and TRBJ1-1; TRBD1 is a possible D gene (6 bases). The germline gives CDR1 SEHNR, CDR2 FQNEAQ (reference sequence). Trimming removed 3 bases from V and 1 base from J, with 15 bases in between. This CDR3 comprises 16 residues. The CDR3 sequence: CASSFLSRGRNTEAFF. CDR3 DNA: TGTGCCAGCAGCTTTTTAAGTAGGGGGAGGAACACTGAAGCTTTCTTT.

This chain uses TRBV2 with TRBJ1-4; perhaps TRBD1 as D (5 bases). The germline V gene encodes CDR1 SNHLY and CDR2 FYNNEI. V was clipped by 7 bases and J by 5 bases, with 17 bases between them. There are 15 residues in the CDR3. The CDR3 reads CASTKDGRQNEKLFF. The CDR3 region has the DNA TGTGCCAGCACCAAGGATGGCAGACAGAATGAAAAACTGTTTTTT. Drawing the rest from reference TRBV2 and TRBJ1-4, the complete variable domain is EPEVTQTPSHQVTQMGQEVILRCVPISNHLYFYWYRQILGQKVEFLVSFYNNEISEKSEIFDDQFSVERPDGSNFTLKIRSTKLEDSAMYFCASTKDGRQNEKLFFGSGTQLSVL.

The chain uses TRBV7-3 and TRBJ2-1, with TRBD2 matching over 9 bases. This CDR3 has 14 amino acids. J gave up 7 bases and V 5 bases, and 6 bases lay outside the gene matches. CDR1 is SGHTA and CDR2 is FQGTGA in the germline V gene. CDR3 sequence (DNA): TGTGCCAGCAGCGCCGGGACTAGCAGTAATGAGCAGTTCTTC. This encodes CASSAGTSSNEQFF.